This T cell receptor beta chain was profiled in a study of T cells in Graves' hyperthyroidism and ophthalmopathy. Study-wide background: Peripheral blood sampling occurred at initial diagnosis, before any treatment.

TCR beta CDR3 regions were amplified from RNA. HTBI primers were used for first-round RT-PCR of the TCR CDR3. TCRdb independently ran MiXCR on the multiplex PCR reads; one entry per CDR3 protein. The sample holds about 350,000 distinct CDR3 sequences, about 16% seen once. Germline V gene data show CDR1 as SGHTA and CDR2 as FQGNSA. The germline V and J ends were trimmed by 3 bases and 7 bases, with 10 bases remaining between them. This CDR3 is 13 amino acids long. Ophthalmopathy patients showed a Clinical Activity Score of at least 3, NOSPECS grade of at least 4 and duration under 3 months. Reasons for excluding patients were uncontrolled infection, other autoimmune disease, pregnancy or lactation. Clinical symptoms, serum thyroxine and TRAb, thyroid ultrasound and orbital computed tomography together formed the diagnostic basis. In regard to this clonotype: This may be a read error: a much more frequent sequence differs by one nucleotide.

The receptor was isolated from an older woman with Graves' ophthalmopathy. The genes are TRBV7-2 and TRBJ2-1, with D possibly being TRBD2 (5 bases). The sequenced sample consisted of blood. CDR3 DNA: TGTGCCAGCAGCTTGTGCTCGGGGAATGAGCAGTTCTTC. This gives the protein CASSLCSGNEQFF.